This T cell receptor beta chain was recorded in a study of shared clonotypes between healthy human individuals. This CDR3 has 18 amino acids. The trim removed 4 bases at V and 4 bases at J, leaving 21 bases unmatched. Germline loops: CDR1 SQVTM, CDR2 ANQGSEA. Assay: immunoSEQ multiplex PCR; the TCRdb copy retains only in-frame clones and omits some. This sample has about 490,000 clones, with around 80% found just once. This chain joins TRBV29-1 and TRBJ1-1; 7 bases agree with TRBD1. The sequenced sample was PBMCs. The TCR was taken from a woman between 35 and 50 years old in good health. Some clones in this sample may be carry-over from other donors' samples. As DNA, the CDR3 is TGCAGCGTTGGGACGACAGGGAGACGTAGCAGCGTAATCACTGAAGCTTTCTTT. This encodes CSVGTTGRRSSVITEAFF.